The present T cell receptor beta chain was sequenced within a study of T cell responses to AZD1222 COVID-19 vaccine. Study details: Both about-4-week and about-12-week second-dose recipients were combined.

Method: immunoSEQ multiplex PCR; TCRdb's copy keeps in-frame clones and lacks some. The profile covers more than 250,000 clones, with over 90% appearing a single time and 0.5% to 0.7% taken by the ten largest. Notes on the study in general: Clonal diversity was possibly underestimated, and the donors were mostly white British, with more females. Across spike, vaccine-associated CD4 TCRs were found, dominant at 160-218 and 743-854. Only a handful of AZD1222 recipients tested seropositive at baseline.

Germline V gene data show CDR1 as KGHDR and CDR2 as SFDVKD. CDR3 size: 15 residues. J was trimmed by 7 bases and V by 4 bases; bases with no gene match: 8. On this clone itself: Its target is not known.

This chain connects TRBV24-1 to TRBJ1-1; 10 bases are a match to TRBD1. This receptor was obtained from an adult in good health. Sequencing used peripheral blood, obtained on day 0 of AZD1222 vaccination. CDR3 coding DNA: TGTGCCACCAGTGACCCCGGGACAGGGGATAATGAAGCTTTCTTT. Translation: CATSDPGTGDNEAFF.